The present TCR beta chain was sequenced within a study of blood T cell repertoires in COVID-19. Study background: Collection of acute and convalescent COVID-19 samples took place in the United States, Italy and Spain. Sources were T cells, B-cell-depleted T cells, or PBMCs; the material itself was cDNA or gDNA.

The V end lost 0 bases, the J end lost 0 bases, and 6 bases lay between the germline ends. Germline CDR1 is SGHTS and CDR2 is YDEGEE. The length of the CDR3 is 15 residues. Seattle patients were enrolled while actively infected and followed longitudinally. Methods used by the authors: Researchers report that nucleated cell counts were estimated from reference gene primer amplification. Produced via immunoSEQ multiplex PCR; TCRdb's table is partial and in-frame only. The V and J calls and the clone size are those of that table, but D and trimming were determined from the DNA. The data hold a few hundred thousand clones, with over 70% observed a single time.

The rearrangement uses TRBV5-8 and TRBJ1-4; D unclear. The TCR originated in a woman between 65 and 79 years old with COVID-19, enrolled during active disease. What was sequenced was peripheral blood. The CDR3 loop reads CASSLGRSTNEKLFF. CDR3 nucleotides: TGTGCCAGCAGCTTGGGTCGGTCAACTAATGAAAAACTGTTTTTT.